This T cell receptor (beta chain) was captured in a study of T-cell reconstitution after alpha-beta-depleted transplantation in children. This CDR3 region has 14 residues. Trimming pared 3 bases from V and 8 bases from J, leaving 14 bases between. Germline CDR1 reads KGHSH; CDR2 reads LQKENI. Preparation of the TCRbeta library was carried out with unique molecular identifiers. One entry per CDR3 protein results from TCRdb running MiXCR on the PCR reads. The table lists 600,000 or so distinct CDR3 sequences, 23% of them singletons. Study-wide results and caveats: Newly produced T cells mostly provided counts and TCRbeta diversity after one year, as hyperexpanded clones declined.

This clonotype was picked up a small number of times. Its antigen is still unknown. The chain combines TRBV18 with TRBJ2-1; possibly TRBD2 for D (6 bases). The specimen was PBMCs, mostly from graft donor cells, collected 360 days after TCRalphabeta/CD19-depleted stem cell transplant. This clonotype was sampled from a boy in the first two years of life who had a stem cell transplant for acute myeloid leukemia, so the T cells may come from the graft donor. This CDR3 is CASSPGLRGYEQFF. CDR3 DNA: TGTGCCAGCTCACCCGGACTACGAGGCTATGAGCAGTTCTTC.